What follows are 19 T cell receptor beta chains derived from one specimen sequenced in a study of blood T cell repertoires in COVID-19 (TCRdb year 2020). Receptor amplification or capture employed the immunoSEQ multiplex PCR assay. Sourced from immuneACCESS, this table was stored by TCRdb with only in-frame sequences that have V and J called. A share of the clones is absent; for the studies checked, an unresolved V gene accounts for under half, and the remainder has no known explanation. This sample gives some 110,000 clones in total; about 85% of them show up just once. The ten largest clones represent approximately 1.3% of the sample. Sequencing input: peripheral blood. The receptors were sampled from a man aged 40-49 years with acute or convalescent COVID-19.

The V and J genes are TRBV19 and TRBJ1-1, with D maybe TRBD1 (6 bases). The V and J ends lost 11 bases and 4 bases respectively, with 14 bases between them. Germline V gene lookup returns CDR1 LNHDA and CDR2 SQIVND (reference sequence). The CDR3 length is 12 residues. In DNA form, the CDR3 reads TGTGCCTCCGGCCGGGGGGCCACTGAAGCTTTCTTT. Amino acid sequence: CASGRGATEAFF.

The chain carries TRBV4-2 and TRBJ2-1; 7 positions match TRBD1. The germline gives CDR1 LGHNA, CDR2 YNFKEQ. This CDR3 is built from 14 residues. V was pared by 1 base and J by 8 bases, with 5 bases of the junction left unmatched. The CDR3 DNA reads TGTGCCAGCAGCCAAGTTACAGGGGACCATGAGCAGTTCTTC. Its translation is CASSQVTGDHEQFF.

This sequence joins TRBV6-5 and TRBJ1-6; 8 bases are shared with TRBD1. Germline V gives CDR1 MNHEY, CDR2 SVGAGI. The CDR3 totals 15 residues. V lost 4 bases to trimming and J lost 10 bases; unmatched junction nucleotides: 9. CDR3 residues: CASSSTRQGRSPLHF. The CDR3 DNA is TGTGCCAGCAGTTCCACGCGACAGGGGAGATCACCCCTCCACTTT.

This sequence joins TRBV4-1 and TRBJ1-5; tentative D call: TRBD1 (5 bases). Trimming stripped 3 bases from V and 4 bases from J, with 10 bases between. The CDR3 has 14 residues. The germline gives CDR1 MGHRA, CDR2 YSYEKL. DNA of the CDR3: TGCGCCAGCAGCCAGTCCCCAGGGAATCAGCCCCAGCATTTT. This translates into CASSQSPGNQPQHF.

The chain joins TRBV6-5 to TRBJ2-3, with a possible D match to TRBD2 (5 bases). The CDR3 consists of 13 residues. Germline assignment: CDR1 MNHEY and CDR2 SVGAGI. V lost 7 bases, J lost 1 base, and 9 bases lay in between. The CDR3 loop reads CASTLARTDTQYF. For the CDR3, the DNA is TGTGCCAGCACCCTAGCCCGCACAGATACGCAGTATTTT.

The V and J genes are TRBV6-1 and TRBJ1-2; D not certain. The CDR3 covers 15 residues. The V gene's germline CDR1 is MNHNS and CDR2 SASEGT. V lost 3 bases and J lost 4, with 15 bases in between. CDR3 sequence: CASSEGIGRSYGYTF. In DNA, the CDR3 is TGTGCCAGCAGTGAGGGGATAGGGAGGAGCTATGGCTACACCTTC.

V is TRBV3-1 (or the pseudogene TRBV3-2) and J is TRBJ2-3, with a weak D call TRBD2 (6 bases). CDR3 length equals 15 residues. Germline CDR1 and CDR2: LGHDT and YNNKEL (reference sequence). The germline V and J ends were trimmed by 0 bases and 4 bases, with 11 bases remaining between them. CDR3 sequence: CASSQDPGVPDTQYF. CDR3 coding DNA: TGTGCCAGCAGCCAAGACCCGGGGGTCCCAGATACGCAGTATTTT.

The chain is built from TRBV28 and TRBJ1-5; tentatively, D is TRBD1 (6 bases). V shed 4 bases and J shed 2 bases, with 24 bases lying between them. Germline V lookup: CDR1 MDHEN, CDR2 SYDVKM. This CDR3 comprises 19 residues. CDR3 in DNA: TGTGCCAGCAGTTATTACCGGGGGGCGCAGGGCGGTGGCAATCAGCCCCAGCATTTT. It yields the protein CASSYYRGAQGGGNQPQHF.

The chain uses TRBV19 and TRBJ1-5; tentative D call: TRBD1 (6 bases). With 4 bases removed from V and 5 bases from J, the gap between germline ends came to 21 bases. The germline CDR1 and CDR2 sequences are LNHDA and SQIVND (reference sequence). The CDR3 extends over 17 amino acids. CDR3 bases: TGTGCCAGTAGTACCCGGACAGTGCAGGAGCGTTATCAGCCCCAGCATTTT. Its translation: CASSTRTVQERYQPQHF.

The chain joins TRBV29-1 to TRBJ2-1; 9 nucleotides align to TRBD2. CDR1 is SQVTM, CDR2 ANQGSEA, per germline. The CDR3 is made up of 16 amino acids. J gave up 0 bases and V 1 base, and 4 bases lay outside the gene matches. This chain's CDR3 is CSVEGGGRASYNEQFF. The CDR3 DNA reads as TGCAGCGTTGAAGGTGGCGGGAGGGCCTCCTACAATGAGCAGTTCTTC.

The chain is built from TRBV6-2 or TRBV6-3 and TRBJ2-3, with 14 bases aligning to TRBD2. CDR3 size: 18 residues. With 6 bases clipped from V and 1 base from J, the junction kept 9 bases outside the gene matches. From germline, CDR1 is MNHEY and CDR2 SVGEGT. This CDR3 is CASSQPGLAGARTDTQYF. CDR3 sequence (DNA): TGTGCCAGCAGCCAACCGGGACTAGCGGGGGCCCGCACAGATACGCAGTATTTT.

The J gene is TRBJ1-1, the V gene TRBV7-2; D perhaps matches TRBD1 (5 bases). Germline assignment: CDR1 SGHTA and CDR2 FQGNSA. The V gene lost 6 bases and the J gene lost 4 bases, with 12 bases spanning the gap. The CDR3 is 13 residues long. Here the CDR3 reads CASRPQGFTEAFF. CDR3 DNA: TGTGCCAGCAGACCTCAGGGTTTCACTGAAGCTTTCTTT.

This chain connects TRBV12-3 or TRBV12-4 to TRBJ1-2, with D tentatively TRBD1 (6 bases). Trimming took off 3 bases at V and 4 bases at J, with 9 bases between the two ends. There are 13 residues in the CDR3. Here the CDR3 DNA reads TGTGCCAGCAGTTTTCAGGGGATCTATGGCTACACCTTC. Amino acid sequence: CASSFQGIYGYTF.

The J gene is TRBJ2-3, the V gene TRBV4-2, with D possibly being TRBD2 (6 bases). This CDR3 contains 16 residues. Trimming removed 4 bases at V and 3 bases at J, with 17 bases between. CDR1 is LGHNA, CDR2 YNFKEQ, per germline. CDR3 nucleotides: TGTGCCAGCAGCCCTCCGGGACTCTTCGCGACAGATACGCAGTATTTT. Translating gives CASSPPGLFATDTQYF.

The chain combines TRBV7-9 with TRBJ2-1; possible D gene TRBD1, 5 bases. This CDR3 spans 15 amino acids. Germline V gives CDR1 SEHNR, CDR2 FQNEAQ (reference sequence). V lost 4 bases and J 8 bases, leaving 18 bases between the germline ends. The CDR3 sequence is CASSSVGTGLHEQFF. CDR3 DNA: TGTGCCAGCAGCTCAGTGGGAACAGGCCTCCATGAGCAGTTCTTC.

V gene TRBV27 combines with J gene TRBJ1-1; maybe TRBD1 (5 bases). This CDR3 contains 14 residues. The germline gives CDR1 MNHEY, CDR2 SMNVEV (reference sequence). Trimming took off 2 bases at V and 7 bases at J, with 14 bases between the two ends. CDR3 DNA sequence: TGTGCCAGCAGTTTAAGGGGCACGATGAATGAAGCTTTCTTT. Protein: CASSLRGTMNEAFF.

The rearrangement uses TRBV7-9 and TRBJ2-4; TRBD1 aligns across 10 bases. This CDR3 spans 19 amino acids. Germline loops: CDR1 SEHNR, CDR2 FQNEAQ (reference sequence). Losses at the gene ends were 1 base for V and 2 bases for J; bases not matched to a gene: 11. CDR3 in DNA: TGTGCCAGCAGCTTAGATCTCAAGGACAGGGGGGTACCCAAAAACATTCAGTACTTC. This translates into CASSLDLKDRGVPKNIQYF.

The sample holds one count of this clone. The rearrangement links TRBV5-6 to TRBJ2-5; 9 bases fit TRBD1. The CDR3 contains 14 residues. CDR1 SGHDT and CDR2 YYEEEE come from the germline V gene. The trim removed 2 bases at V and 5 bases at J, leaving 4 bases unmatched. The CDR3, as DNA: TGTGCCAGCAGCTTCACAGGGGGCCGGGAGACCCAGTACTTC. Protein sequence: CASSFTGGRETQYF.

This CDR3 reads CASSLSPTGGQETQYF. For the CDR3, the DNA is TGTGCCAGCAGCTTATCCCCGACAGGGGGGCAAGAGACCCAGTACTTC. The J gene is TRBJ2-5, the V gene TRBV7-3; 9 bases fit TRBD1. CDR3 length equals 16 residues. Germline assignment: CDR1 SGHTA and CDR2 FQGTGA. With 2 bases clipped from V and 2 bases from J, the junction kept 6 bases outside the gene matches.